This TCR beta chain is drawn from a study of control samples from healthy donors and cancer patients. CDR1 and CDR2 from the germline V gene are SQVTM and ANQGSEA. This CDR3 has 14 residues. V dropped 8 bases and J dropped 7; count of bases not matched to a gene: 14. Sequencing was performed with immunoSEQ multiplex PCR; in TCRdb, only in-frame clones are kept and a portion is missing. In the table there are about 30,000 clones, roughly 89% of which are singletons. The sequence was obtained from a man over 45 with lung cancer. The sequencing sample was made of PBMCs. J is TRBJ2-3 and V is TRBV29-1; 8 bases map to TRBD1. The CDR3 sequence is CSLIDRGLSYTQYF. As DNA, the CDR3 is TGCAGCTTAATCGACAGGGGTTTATCGTATACGCAGTATTTT.